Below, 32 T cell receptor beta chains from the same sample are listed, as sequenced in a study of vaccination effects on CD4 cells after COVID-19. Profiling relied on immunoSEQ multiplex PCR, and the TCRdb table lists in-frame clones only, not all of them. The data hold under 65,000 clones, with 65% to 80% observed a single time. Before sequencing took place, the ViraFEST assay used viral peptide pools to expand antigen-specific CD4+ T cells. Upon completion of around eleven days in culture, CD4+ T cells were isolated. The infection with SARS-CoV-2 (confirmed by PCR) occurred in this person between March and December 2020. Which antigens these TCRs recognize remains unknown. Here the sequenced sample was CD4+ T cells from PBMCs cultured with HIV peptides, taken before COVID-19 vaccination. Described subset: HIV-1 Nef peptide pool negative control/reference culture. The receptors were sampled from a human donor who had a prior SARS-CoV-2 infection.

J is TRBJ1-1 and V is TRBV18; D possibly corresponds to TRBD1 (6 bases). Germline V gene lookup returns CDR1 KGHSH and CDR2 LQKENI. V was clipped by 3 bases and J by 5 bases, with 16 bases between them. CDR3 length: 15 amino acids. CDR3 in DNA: TGTGCCAGCTCACCGGGTAGGGGGGCCGTAACTGAAGCTTTCTTT. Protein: CASSPGRGAVTEAFF.

The CDR3 sequence: CASSPSTDTYNSPLHF. The CDR3 region has the DNA TGTGCCAGCAGCCCCTCGACCGATACCTATAATTCACCCCTCCACTTT. This chain links TRBV5-4 with TRBJ1-6; D gene unclear. From germline, CDR1 is SGHNT and CDR2 YYREEE (reference sequence). The ends were cut back, 4 bases at V and 2 bases at J, with 13 bases in the middle. This CDR3 is built from 16 residues.

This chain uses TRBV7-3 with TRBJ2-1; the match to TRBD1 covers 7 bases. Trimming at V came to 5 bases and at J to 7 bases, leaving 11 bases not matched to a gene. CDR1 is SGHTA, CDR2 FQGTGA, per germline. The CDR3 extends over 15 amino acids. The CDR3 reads CASSVNRGFVNEQFF. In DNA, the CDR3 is TGTGCCAGCAGCGTCAACAGGGGTTTTGTGAATGAGCAGTTCTTC.

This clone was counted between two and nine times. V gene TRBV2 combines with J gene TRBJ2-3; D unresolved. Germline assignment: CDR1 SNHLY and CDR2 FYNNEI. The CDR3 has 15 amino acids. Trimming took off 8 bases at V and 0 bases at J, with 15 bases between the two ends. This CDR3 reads CASSIRNPSTDTQYF. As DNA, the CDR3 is TGTGCCAGCTCGATACGGAATCCTAGCACAGATACGCAGTATTTT.

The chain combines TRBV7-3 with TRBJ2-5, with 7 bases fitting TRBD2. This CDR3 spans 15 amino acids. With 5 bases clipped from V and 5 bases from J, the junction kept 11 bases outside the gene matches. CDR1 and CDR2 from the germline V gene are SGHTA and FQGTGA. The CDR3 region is CASSPGSGRAETQYF. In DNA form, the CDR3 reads TGTGCCAGCAGCCCAGGGTCGGGGAGGGCTGAGACCCAGTACTTC.

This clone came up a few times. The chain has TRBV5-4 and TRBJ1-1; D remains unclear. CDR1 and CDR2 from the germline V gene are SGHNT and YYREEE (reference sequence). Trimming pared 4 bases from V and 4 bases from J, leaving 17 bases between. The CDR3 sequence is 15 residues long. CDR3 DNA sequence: TGTGCCAGCAGCCCCCTGCGGGAACTAACCACTGAAGCTTTCTTT. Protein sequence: CASSPLRELTTEAFF.

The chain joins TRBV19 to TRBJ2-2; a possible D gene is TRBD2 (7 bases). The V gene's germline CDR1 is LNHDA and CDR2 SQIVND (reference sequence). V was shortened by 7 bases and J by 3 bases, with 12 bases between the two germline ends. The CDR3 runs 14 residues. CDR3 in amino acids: CASKGGEDTGELFF. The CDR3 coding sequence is TGTGCCAGTAAAGGGGGGGAGGACACCGGGGAGCTGTTTTTT. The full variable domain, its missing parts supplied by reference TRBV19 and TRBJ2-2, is DGGITQSPKYLFRKEGQNVTLSCEQNLNHDAMYWYRQDPGQGLRLIYYSQIVNDFQKGDIAEGYSVSREKKESFPLTVTSAQKNPTAFYLCASKGGEDTGELFFGEGSRLTVL.

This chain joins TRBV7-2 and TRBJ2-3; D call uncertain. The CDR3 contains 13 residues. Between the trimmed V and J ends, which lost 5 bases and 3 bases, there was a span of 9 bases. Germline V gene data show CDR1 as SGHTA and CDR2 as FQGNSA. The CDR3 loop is CASSRLGTDTQYF. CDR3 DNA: TGTGCCAGCAGCCGTCTTGGAACAGATACGCAGTATTTT. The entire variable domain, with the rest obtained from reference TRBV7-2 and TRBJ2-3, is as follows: GAGVSQSPSNKVTEKGKDVELRCDPISGHTALYWYRQSLGQGLEFLIYFQGNSAPDKSGLPSDRFSAERTGGSVSTLTIQRTQQEDSAVYLCASSRLGTDTQYFGPGTRLTVL.

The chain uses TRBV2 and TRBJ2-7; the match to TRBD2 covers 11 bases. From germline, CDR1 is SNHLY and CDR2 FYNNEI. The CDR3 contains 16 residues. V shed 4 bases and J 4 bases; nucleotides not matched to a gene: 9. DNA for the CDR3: TGTGCCAGCAGTGGCGATAGCGGGAGGGGAACATACGAGCAGTACTTC. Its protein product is CASSGDSGRGTYEQYF.

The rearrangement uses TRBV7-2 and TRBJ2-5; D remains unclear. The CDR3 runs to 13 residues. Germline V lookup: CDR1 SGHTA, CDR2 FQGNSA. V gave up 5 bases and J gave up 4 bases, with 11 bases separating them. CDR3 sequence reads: CASSPLRGETQYF. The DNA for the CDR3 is TGTGCCAGCAGCCCACTCCGAGGAGAGACCCAGTACTTC.

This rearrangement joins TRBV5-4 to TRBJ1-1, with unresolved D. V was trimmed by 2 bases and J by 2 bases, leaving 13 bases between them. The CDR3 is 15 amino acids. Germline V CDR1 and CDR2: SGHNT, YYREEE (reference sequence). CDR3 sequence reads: CASSFSVYGNTEAFF. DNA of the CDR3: TGTGCCAGCAGCTTTAGCGTTTATGGAAACACTGAAGCTTTCTTT. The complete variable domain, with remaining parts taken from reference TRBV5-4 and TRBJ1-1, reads ETGVTQSPTHLIKTRGQQVTLRCSSQSGHNTVSWYQQALGQGPQFIFQYYREEENGRGNFPPRFSGLQFPNYSSELNVNALELDDSALYLCASSFSVYGNTEAFFGQGTRLTVV.

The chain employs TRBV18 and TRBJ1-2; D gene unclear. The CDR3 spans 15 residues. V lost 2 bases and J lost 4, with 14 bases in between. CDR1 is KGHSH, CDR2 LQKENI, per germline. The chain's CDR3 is CASSPGLLRGYGYTF. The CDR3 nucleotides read TGTGCCAGCTCACCAGGACTCCTACGGGGCTATGGCTACACCTTC.

CDR3 sequence (DNA): TGTGCCAGCAGCGGGACAGGGGAAGATCAGCCCCAGCATTTT. The encoded protein is CASSGTGEDQPQHF. The genes are TRBV2 and TRBJ1-5; 10 bases are a match to TRBD1. In germline, CDR1 is SNHLY, CDR2 FYNNEI. The CDR3 loop spans 14 amino acids. V lost 6 bases to trimming and J lost 5 bases; unmatched junction nucleotides: 4.

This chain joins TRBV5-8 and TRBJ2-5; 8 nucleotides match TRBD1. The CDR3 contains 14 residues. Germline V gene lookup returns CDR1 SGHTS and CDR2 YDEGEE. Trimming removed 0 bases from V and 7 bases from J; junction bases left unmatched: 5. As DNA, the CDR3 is TGTGCCAGCAGCTTGGTGACAGGGGCCCGGACCCAGTACTTC. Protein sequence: CASSLVTGARTQYF.

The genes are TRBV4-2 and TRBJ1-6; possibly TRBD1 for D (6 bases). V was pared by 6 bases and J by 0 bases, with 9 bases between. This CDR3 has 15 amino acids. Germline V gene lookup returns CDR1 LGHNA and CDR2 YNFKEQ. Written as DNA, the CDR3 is TGTGCCAGCAGGACAGGTGGCTCCTATAATTCACCCCTCCACTTT. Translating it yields CASRTGGSYNSPLHF.

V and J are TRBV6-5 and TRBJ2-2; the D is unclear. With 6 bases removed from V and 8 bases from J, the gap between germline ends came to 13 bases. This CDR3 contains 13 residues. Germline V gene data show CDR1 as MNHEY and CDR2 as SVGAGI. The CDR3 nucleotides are TGTGCCAGCAGCCACTCACCGACGGGGGAGCTGTTTTTT. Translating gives CASSHSPTGELFF.

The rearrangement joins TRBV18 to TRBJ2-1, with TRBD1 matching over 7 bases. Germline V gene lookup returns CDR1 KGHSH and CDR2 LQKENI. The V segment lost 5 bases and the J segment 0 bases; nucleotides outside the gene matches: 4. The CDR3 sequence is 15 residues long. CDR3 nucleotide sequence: TGTGCCAGCTCATCCCGGGACAGCTCCTACAATGAGCAGTTCTTC. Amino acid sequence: CASSSRDSSYNEQFF.

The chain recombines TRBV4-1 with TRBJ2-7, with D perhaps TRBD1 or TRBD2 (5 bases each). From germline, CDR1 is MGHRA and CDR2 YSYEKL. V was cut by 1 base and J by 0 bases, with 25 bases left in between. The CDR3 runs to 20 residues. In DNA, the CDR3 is TGCGCCAGCAGCCAAGGGTTAGAGGGCACCGGAGAGGGGTTCTCCTACGAGCAGTACTTC. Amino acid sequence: CASSQGLEGTGEGFSYEQYF.

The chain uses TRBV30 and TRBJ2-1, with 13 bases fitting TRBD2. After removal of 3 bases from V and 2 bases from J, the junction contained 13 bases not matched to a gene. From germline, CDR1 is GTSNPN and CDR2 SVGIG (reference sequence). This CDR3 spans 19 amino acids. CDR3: CAWSGGRRLAGGTYNEQFF. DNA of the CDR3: TGTGCCTGGAGCGGGGGTCGAAGACTAGCGGGAGGAACCTACAATGAGCAGTTCTTC.

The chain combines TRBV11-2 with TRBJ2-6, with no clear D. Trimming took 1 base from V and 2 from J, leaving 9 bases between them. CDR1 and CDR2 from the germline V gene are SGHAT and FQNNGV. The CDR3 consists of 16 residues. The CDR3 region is CASSLVAQAGANVLTF. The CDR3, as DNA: TGTGCCAGCAGCTTAGTAGCCCAGGCTGGGGCCAACGTCCTGACTTTC.

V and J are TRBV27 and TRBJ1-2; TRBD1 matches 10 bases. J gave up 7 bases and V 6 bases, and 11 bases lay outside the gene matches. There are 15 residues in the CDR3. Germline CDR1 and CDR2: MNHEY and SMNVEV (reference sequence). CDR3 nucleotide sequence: TGTGCCAGCAGACCTTTTGGACAGGGGGTGGGTGGCTACACCTTC. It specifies CASRPFGQGVGGYTF.

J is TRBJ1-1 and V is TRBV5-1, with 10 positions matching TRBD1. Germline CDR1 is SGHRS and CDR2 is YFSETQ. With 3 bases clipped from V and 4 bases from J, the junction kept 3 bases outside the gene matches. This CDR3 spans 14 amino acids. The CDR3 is CASSSGTGATEAFF. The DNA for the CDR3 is TGCGCCAGCAGCTCCGGGACAGGGGCCACTGAAGCTTTCTTT.

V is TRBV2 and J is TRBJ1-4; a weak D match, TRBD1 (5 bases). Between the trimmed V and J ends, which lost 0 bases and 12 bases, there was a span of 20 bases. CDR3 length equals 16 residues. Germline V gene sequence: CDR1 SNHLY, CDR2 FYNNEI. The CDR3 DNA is TGTGCCAGCAGTGAAGCGCGGAGGGGAGGAAGGTTGGAACTGTTTTTT. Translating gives CASSEARRGGRLELFF.

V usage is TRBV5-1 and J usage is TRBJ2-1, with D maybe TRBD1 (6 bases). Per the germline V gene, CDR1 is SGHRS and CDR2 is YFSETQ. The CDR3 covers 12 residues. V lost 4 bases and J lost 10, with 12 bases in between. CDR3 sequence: CASSKDSQEQFF. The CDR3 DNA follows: TGCGCCAGCAGCAAGGACAGCCAGGAGCAGTTCTTC.

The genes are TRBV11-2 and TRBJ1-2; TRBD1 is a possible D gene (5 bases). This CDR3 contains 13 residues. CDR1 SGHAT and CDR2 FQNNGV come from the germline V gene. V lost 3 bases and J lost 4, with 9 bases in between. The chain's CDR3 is CASSFMQGYGYTF. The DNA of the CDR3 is TGTGCCAGCAGCTTTATGCAGGGCTATGGCTACACCTTC. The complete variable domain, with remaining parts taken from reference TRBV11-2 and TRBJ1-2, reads EAGVAQSPRYKIIEKRQSVAFWCNPISGHATLYWYQQILGQGPKLLIQFQNNGVVDDSQLPKDRFSAERLKGVDSTLKIQPAKLEDSAVYLCASSFMQGYGYTFGSGTRLTVV.

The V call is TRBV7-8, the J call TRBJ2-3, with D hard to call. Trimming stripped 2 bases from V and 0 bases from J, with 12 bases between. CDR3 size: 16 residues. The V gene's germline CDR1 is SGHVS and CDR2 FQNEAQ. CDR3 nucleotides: TGTGCCAGCAGCTTACCGATCCTCGGAAGCACAGATACGCAGTATTTT. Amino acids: CASSLPILGSTDTQYF. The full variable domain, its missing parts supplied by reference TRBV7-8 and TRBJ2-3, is GAGVSQSPRYKVAKRGQDVALRCDPISGHVSLFWYQQALGQGPEFLTYFQNEAQLDKSGLPSDRFFAERPEGSVSTLKIQRTQQEDSAVYLCASSLPILGSTDTQYFGPGTRLTVL.

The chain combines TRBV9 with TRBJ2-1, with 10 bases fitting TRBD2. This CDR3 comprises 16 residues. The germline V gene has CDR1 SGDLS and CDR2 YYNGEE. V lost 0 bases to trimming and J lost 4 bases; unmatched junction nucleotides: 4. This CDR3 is CASSVDLLAGYNEQFF. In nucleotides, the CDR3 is TGTGCCAGCAGCGTAGATTTACTAGCGGGGTACAATGAGCAGTTCTTC.

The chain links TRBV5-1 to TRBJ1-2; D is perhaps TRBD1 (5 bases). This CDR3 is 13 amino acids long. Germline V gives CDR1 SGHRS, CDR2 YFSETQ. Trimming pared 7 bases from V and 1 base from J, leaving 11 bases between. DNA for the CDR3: TGCGCCAGCTCCCCGGGGGTTAACTATGGCTACACCTTC. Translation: CASSPGVNYGYTF.

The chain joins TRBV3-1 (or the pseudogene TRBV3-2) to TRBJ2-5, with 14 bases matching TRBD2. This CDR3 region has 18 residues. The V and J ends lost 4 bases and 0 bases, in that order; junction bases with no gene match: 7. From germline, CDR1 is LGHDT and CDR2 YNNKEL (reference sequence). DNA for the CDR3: TGTGCCAGCAGCCTTTCGCGGACTAGCGGGGGGTACCAAGAGACCCAGTACTTC. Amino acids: CASSLSRTSGGYQETQYF.

The CDR3, as DNA: TGTGCCAGCAGCTTAGTCACGGGTGGGTTTGGCAATCAGCCCCAGCATTTT. It is translated as CASSLVTGGFGNQPQHF. The chain combines TRBV7-9 with TRBJ1-5, with D uncertain. The CDR3 has 17 amino acids. V lost 1 base to trimming and J lost 2 bases, with 15 bases between them. CDR1 is SEHNR, CDR2 FQNEAQ, per germline (reference sequence).

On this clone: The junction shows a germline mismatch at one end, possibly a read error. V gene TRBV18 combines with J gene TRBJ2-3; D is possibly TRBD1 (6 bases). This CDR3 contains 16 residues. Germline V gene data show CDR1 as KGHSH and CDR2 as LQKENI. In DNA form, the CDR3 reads TGTACCAGCTCACCACCCGGCAGGGGTTGGACAGATACGCAGTATTTT. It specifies CTSSPPGRGWTDTQYF. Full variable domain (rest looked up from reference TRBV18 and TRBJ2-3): NAGVMQNPRHLVRRRGQEARLRCSPMKGHSHVYWYRQLPEEGLKFMVYLQKENIIDESGMPKERFSAEFPKEGPSILRIQQVVRGDSAAYFCTSSPPGRGWTDTQYFGPGTRLTVL.

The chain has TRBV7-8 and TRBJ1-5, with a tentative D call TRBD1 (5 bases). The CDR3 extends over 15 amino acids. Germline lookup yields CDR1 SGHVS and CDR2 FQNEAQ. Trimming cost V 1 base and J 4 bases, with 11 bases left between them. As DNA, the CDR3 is TGTGCCAGCAGCTTAGGCAGGGTTTTGAATCAGCCCCAGCATTTT. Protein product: CASSLGRVLNQPQHF.